This T cell receptor (beta chain) was sequenced in a study of spatial heterogeneity in lung cancer. In the study overall: Among detected sequences, beta-chain ones consistently exceeded alpha-chain ones in number.

As to time point: sample taken at primary tumor resection. Sequencing covered unsorted whole RNA taken from tumor, nontumor lung or frozen PBMC. The cohort: 70 to 75 early-stage, untreated non-small cell lung cancer patients. TCRdb reprocessed the 5' RACE reads via MiXCR and lists one record per CDR3 protein. Of about 6,900 distinct CDR3 sequences listed, 3% to 5% are singletons. This clonotype counts as medium-sized. This TCR was sampled from a female donor with early-stage non-small cell lung cancer. Sequences were derived from normal lung tissue next to the tumor, sampled at surgery.

CDR3 in amino acids: CASRLTSGTGGGAEAFF. CDR3 coding DNA: TGTGCCAGCAGACTAACCAGCGGGACAGGAGGGGGGGCTGAAGCTTTCTTT. The rearrangement links TRBV6-4 to TRBJ1-1; TRBD1 aligns across 8 bases. The CDR3 has 17 amino acids. Trimming took 6 bases from V and 6 from J; bases not matched to a gene: 18. Per the germline V gene, CDR1 is MRHNA and CDR2 is SNTAGT.